This paragraph covers one T cell receptor (beta chain) sequence. Its specificity is unknown. Sequencing used immunoSEQ version 4 in survey mode. Measured with immunoSEQ multiplex PCR; TCRdb has only the in-frame clones, and not every one. The sample includes some 30,000 clones, approximately 70% seen only once; the top ten take roughly 1.5%. The data were taken from a study of persistence of HIV-infected CD4 T cells. Overlapping HIV-1 Gag 15-mer peptides at about 1 ug per peptide per mL were used. Sorting of responding CD4+ T cells relied on upregulated CD40 ligand together with CD69. For at least 4 years, plasma HIV-1 RNA was undetectable (<50 copies/mL). Stimulated PBMCs had first been depleted of CD8+ T cells. V lost 3 bases and J lost 5; bases outside the gene matches: 5. This CDR3 has 13 residues. Per the germline V gene, CDR1 is SQVTM and CDR2 is ANQGSEA.

The starting material was CD4+ T cells sorted from PBMCs after approximately 18-hour stimulation, obtained from a patient who received antiretroviral therapy. V is TRBV29-1 and J is TRBJ1-1; TRBD1 agrees at 8 bases. The receptor comes from an adult man with HIV who was CMV-seropositive. The CDR3 region is CSVDDRGRTEAFF. The CDR3 region has the DNA TGCAGCGTTGATGACAGGGGAAGGACTGAAGCTTTCTTT.